The T cell receptor beta chain under discussion was sequenced for a study of response to subunit inactivated influenza vaccine. This CDR3 contains 16 residues. Germline V lookup: CDR1 MNHEY, CDR2 SMNVEV (reference sequence). After removal of 3 bases from V and 7 bases from J, the junction contained 14 bases not matched to a gene. This clonotype was counted a few times. MiXCR, applied by TCRdb to the RT-PCR reads, yields one record per CDR3 protein. The table has under 550,000 distinct CDR3 sequences, 7.2% seen once. Source: PBMCs from blood, taken 23 to 25 months after vaccination. The V gene is TRBV27, the J gene TRBJ2-5; 7 positions agree with TRBD1. The receptor was isolated from a man aged 50-75 years who received an inactivated influenza vaccine. This CDR3 reads CASSFQWAGGRGTQYF. DNA for the CDR3: TGTGCCAGCAGTTTTCAGTGGGCAGGGGGTAGGGGGACCCAGTACTTC.